The 13 T cell receptor beta chains given below trace back to one sample, sequenced in a study of blood T cell repertoires in COVID-19 (dated by TCRdb to the early 2020s). Library preparation employed the immunoSEQ multiplex PCR assay. Not all clones reach the TCRdb copy of this immuneACCESS table, which keeps in-frame sequences only. Checked studies attribute under half of the gap to unresolved V genes and leave the rest unexplained. The sample data list a few hundred thousand clones, and roughly nine tenths of these were observed just once. The biggest ten clones account for 1.5% to 2% of the sample. Sequenced material: peripheral blood. The receptors come from a woman aged 25 to 39 with COVID-19, enrolled during active disease.

This chain connects TRBV5-8 to TRBJ2-7; TRBD1 might be the D (7 bases). The ends were cut back, 2 bases at V and 7 bases at J, with 13 bases in the middle. This CDR3 is 13 amino acids long. In germline, CDR1 is SGHTS, CDR2 YDEGEE. The CDR3 bases are TGTGCCAGCAGCTTCCAGGGGGGCCTGGAGCAGTACTTC. Translation gives CASSFQGGLEQYF.

This clone showed up just a few times. The chain uses TRBV7-9 and TRBJ1-1; a weak D match, TRBD1 (5 bases). V lost 5 bases and J 6 bases, leaving 13 bases between the germline ends. Per the germline V gene, CDR1 is SEHNR and CDR2 is FQNEAQ (reference sequence). The CDR3 runs 13 residues. The CDR3 DNA follows: TGTGCCAGCAGCCTAATAGGGGAGGCTGAAGCTTTCTTT. Translated, it gives CASSLIGEAEAFF.

The J gene is TRBJ1-1, the V gene TRBV9; no clear D gene. This CDR3 has 13 amino acids. Trimming removed 5 bases at V and 0 bases at J, with 8 bases between. Per germline, CDR1 SGDLS and CDR2 YYNGEE. The DNA of the CDR3 is TGTGCCAGCAGTAACGACATGAACACTGAAGCTTTCTTT. Protein: CASSNDMNTEAFF.

This chain connects TRBV18 to TRBJ1-1, with 7 bases lining up with TRBD1. The V gene's germline CDR1 is KGHSH and CDR2 LQKENI. V was clipped by 2 bases and J by 2 bases; unmatched bases: 8. The CDR3 contains 16 residues. CDR3 sequence reads: CASSPRTGDINTEAFF. CDR3 sequence (DNA): TGTGCCAGCTCACCAAGGACAGGCGACATAAACACTGAAGCTTTCTTT.

The rearrangement uses TRBV5-6 and TRBJ2-3; unclear D gene. Trimming took off 3 bases at V and 4 bases at J, with 15 bases between the two ends. This CDR3 region has 15 residues. Germline loops: CDR1 SGHDT, CDR2 YYEEEE. CDR3 sequence: CASSSSVLGPDTQYF. CDR3 nucleotides: TGTGCCAGCAGCTCTTCGGTCCTAGGCCCAGATACGCAGTATTTT.

The rearrangement uses TRBV4-2 and TRBJ2-1, with 9 bases matching TRBD2. With 0 bases clipped from V and 6 bases from J, the junction kept 6 bases outside the gene matches. The CDR3 is 16 residues long. Germline V gene data show CDR1 as LGHNA and CDR2 as YNFKEQ. In DNA, the CDR3 is TGTGCCAGCAGCCAAGACGGGACTAGCCGAAGCAATGAGCAGTTCTTC. Its translation is CASSQDGTSRSNEQFF.

The J gene is TRBJ1-1, the V gene TRBV4-1, with D hard to call. Trimming removed 0 bases at V and 3 bases at J, with 14 bases between. Germline V gene lookup returns CDR1 MGHRA and CDR2 YSYEKL. CDR3 size: 16 residues. The CDR3 is CASSQDSRGPDTEAFF. In DNA, the CDR3 is TGCGCCAGCAGCCAAGATTCGCGCGGTCCTGACACTGAAGCTTTCTTT.

The chain employs TRBV6-5 and TRBJ2-7; 10 bases align to TRBD2. Germline V CDR1 and CDR2: MNHEY, SVGAGI. The CDR3 is 14 residues long. The ends lost 6 bases at V and 2 bases at J; junction bases unmatched: 4. In DNA, the CDR3 is TGTGCCAGCAGCCGGACTAGCGGTCCCTACGAGCAGTACGTC. It is translated as CASSRTSGPYEQYV.

This chain uses TRBV6-5 with TRBJ1-2; 8 nucleotides line up with TRBD1. This CDR3 comprises 13 residues. Per the germline V gene, CDR1 is MNHEY and CDR2 is SVGAGI. The junction had 8 bases not matched to a gene; V was cut back by 6 bases and J by 8 bases. The CDR3 DNA follows: TGTGCCAGCAGGTTGGACAGGGTGGGAGGCTACACCTTC. This codes for CASRLDRVGGYTF.

The V gene is TRBV2, the J gene TRBJ2-4, with 11 nucleotides matching TRBD2. V gave up 1 base and J gave up 0 bases; unmatched junction bases: 2. The V gene's germline CDR1 is SNHLY and CDR2 FYNNEI. CDR3 size: 17 residues. The CDR3 loop reads CASSEGGLAVAKNIQYF. Written as DNA, the CDR3 is TGTGCCAGCAGTGAAGGGGGACTAGCGGTAGCCAAAAACATTCAGTACTTC.

The J gene is TRBJ2-5, the V gene TRBV2; the D is unclear. The CDR3 has 14 residues. CDR1 is SNHLY, CDR2 FYNNEI, per germline. V was clipped by 1 base and J by 1 base, with 7 bases between them. CDR3 residues: CASSEGRVQETQYF. The CDR3 bases are TGTGCCAGCAGTGAAGGACGGGTCCAAGAGACCCAGTACTTC.

V is TRBV30 and J is TRBJ1-5, with 7 nucleotides matching TRBD1. Losses at the gene ends were 5 bases for V and 1 base for J; bases not matched to a gene: 5. This CDR3 is 14 amino acids long. CDR1 and CDR2 from the germline V gene are GTSNPN and SVGIG (reference sequence). The CDR3 nucleotides are TGTGCCTGGGCCCGGGACAGAAGCAATCAGCCCCAGCATTTT. It specifies CAWARDRSNQPQHF.

The chain links TRBV5-1 to TRBJ1-2; no clear D. Germline assignment: CDR1 SGHRS and CDR2 YFSETQ. The length of the CDR3 is 16 residues. The V end lost 0 bases, the J end lost 4 bases, and 16 bases lay between the germline ends. The CDR3 loop reads CASSLEAGSRIYGYTF. CDR3 DNA: TGCGCCAGCAGCTTGGAGGCGGGTAGTCGAATCTATGGCTACACCTTC. Complete variable domain (other parts from reference TRBV5-1 and TRBJ1-2): KAGVTQTPRYLIKTRGQQVTLSCSPISGHRSVSWYQQTPGQGLQFLFEYFSETQRNKGNFPGRFSGRQFSNSRSEMNVSTLELGDSALYLCASSLEAGSRIYGYTFGSGTRLTVV.